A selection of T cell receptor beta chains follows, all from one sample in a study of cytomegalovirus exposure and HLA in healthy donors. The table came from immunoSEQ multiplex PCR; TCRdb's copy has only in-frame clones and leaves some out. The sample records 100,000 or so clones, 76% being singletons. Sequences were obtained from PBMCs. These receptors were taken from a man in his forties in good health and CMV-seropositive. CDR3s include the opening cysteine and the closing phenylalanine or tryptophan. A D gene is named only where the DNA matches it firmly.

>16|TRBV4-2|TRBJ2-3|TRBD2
CASSHHLAALTDTQYF
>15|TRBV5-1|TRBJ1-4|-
CASSPSTAANEKLFF
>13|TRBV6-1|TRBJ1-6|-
CATLRDHNSPLHF
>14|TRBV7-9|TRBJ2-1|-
CASSPRGQYNEQFF
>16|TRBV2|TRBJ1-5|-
CASSDPGRGNNQPQHF
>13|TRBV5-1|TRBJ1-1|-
CASSLAQAGEAFF
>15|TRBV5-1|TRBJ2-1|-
CASSLQGGGSNEQFF
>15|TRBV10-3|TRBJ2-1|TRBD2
CAIRGSGGLNNEQFF
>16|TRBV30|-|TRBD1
CAWSIRGDRGSYEQYF
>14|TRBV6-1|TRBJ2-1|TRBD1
CASSRGPSYNEQFF
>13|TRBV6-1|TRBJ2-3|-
CASKQDSTDTQYF
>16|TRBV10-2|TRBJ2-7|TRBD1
CASTPTGTGGFYEQYF
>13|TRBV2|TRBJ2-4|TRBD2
CASTKGRGDIQYF
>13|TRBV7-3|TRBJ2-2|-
CASSLTPAVELFF
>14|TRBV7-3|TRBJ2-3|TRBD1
CASSDRGRTDTQYF
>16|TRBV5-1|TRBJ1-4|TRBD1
CARSAGTVKTNEKLFF
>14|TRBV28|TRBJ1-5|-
CASSPRASNQPQHF
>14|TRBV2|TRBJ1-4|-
CASTPGGTNEKLFF
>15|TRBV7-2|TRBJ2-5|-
CASSLFRGSAETQYF
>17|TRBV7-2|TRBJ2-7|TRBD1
CASSSSSSRTGTYEQYF
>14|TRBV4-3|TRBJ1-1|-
CASSQDLQATEAFF
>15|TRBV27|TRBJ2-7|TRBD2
CASRETSGSLYEQYF
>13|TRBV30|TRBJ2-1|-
CAWSGEGDNEQFF